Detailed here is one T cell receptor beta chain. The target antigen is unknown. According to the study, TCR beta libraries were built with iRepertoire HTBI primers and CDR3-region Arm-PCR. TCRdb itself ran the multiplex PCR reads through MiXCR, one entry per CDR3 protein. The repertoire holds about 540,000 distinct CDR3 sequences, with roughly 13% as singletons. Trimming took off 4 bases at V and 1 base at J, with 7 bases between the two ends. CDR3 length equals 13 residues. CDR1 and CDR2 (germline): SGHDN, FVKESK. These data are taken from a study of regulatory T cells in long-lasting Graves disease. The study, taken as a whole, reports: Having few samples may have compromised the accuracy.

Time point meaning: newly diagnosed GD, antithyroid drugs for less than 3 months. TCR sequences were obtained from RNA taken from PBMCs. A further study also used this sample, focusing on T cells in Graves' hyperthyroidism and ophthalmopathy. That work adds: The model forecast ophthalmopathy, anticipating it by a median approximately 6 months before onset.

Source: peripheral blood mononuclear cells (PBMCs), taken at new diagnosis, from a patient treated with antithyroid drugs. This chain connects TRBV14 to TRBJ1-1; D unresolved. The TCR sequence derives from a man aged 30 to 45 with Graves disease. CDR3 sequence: CASSRYRNTEAFF. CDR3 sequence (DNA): TGTGCCAGCAGCCGTTACAGGAACACTGAAGCTTTCTTT.